The present TCR beta chain was sequenced within a study of T cells after yellow fever vaccination. Study in general: Some fractions had low cell numbers, and these were prepared with SMART-Seq v4 Ultra Low Input.

From germline, CDR1 is DFQATT and CDR2 SNEGSKA (reference sequence). The CDR3 consists of 13 residues. Trimming stripped 6 bases from V and 0 bases from J, with 11 bases between. UMIs were added to TCR cDNA along with a universal primer site when it was made by 5'RACE template switching. One entry per CDR3 protein, called by TCRdb with MiXCR from the 5' RACE reads. The top ten hold 14% of the sample, which has about 550,000 distinct CDR3 sequences, roughly 19% seen once. The chain recombines TRBV20-1 with TRBJ1-1; D is unclear. The specimen comprised PBMCs, sampled 15 days after the yellow fever booster vaccination. This clonotype was sampled from a man in his thirties or forties who received the YFV17D yellow fever vaccine. CDR3 DNA: TGCAGTGCGCAGGCCCACATGAACACTGAAGCTTTCTTT. Its translation is CSAQAHMNTEAFF.